Detailed here is one TCR beta chain. This record belongs to a study of blood T cell repertoires in COVID-19. About the research overall: Acute-phase and convalescent COVID-19 samples originated in the United States, Italy and Spain.

In the authors' workflow: Reference gene primer amplification yielded estimated nucleated cell counts. This table comes from immunoSEQ multiplex PCR, and its TCRdb copy is limited to in-frame clones, with some not included. V and J calls and clone size are copied from that table; D and trimming were computed from the DNA. Of about 190,000 clones listed, about 88% were seen once; the top ten hold roughly 5.6%. The CDR3 sequence is 16 residues long. Germline trimming cut 4 bases from V and 3 bases from J; bases unmatched to any gene: 6. CDR1 and CDR2 (germline): MNHEY, SVGAGI. The sample consisted of peripheral blood. The rearrangement links TRBV6-5 to TRBJ2-1; 10 bases are shared with TRBD1. The clonotype originates from a woman aged 40 to 55 who had recovered from COVID-19. CDR3 bases: TGTGCCAGCAGTTCCTCGGGGGACAGGGGCTACAATGAGCAGTTCTTC. Its protein product is CASSSSGDRGYNEQFF.